In this sample, the clone carrying this T cell receptor (beta chain) turned up a few times. The TCRbeta library was prepared with unique molecular identifiers. Via MiXCR, TCRdb re-called the PCR reads, giving one row per CDR3 protein. Counted here are about 400,000 distinct CDR3 sequences, around 21% occurring once; the ten biggest clones make up 3% to 4%. The data belong to a study of T-cell reconstitution after alpha-beta-depleted transplantation in children. The sample in question was PBMCs from the stem cell graft donor, obtained from the stem cell graft. The clonotype comes from a human donor who donated a stem cell graft to a child with acute myeloid leukemia.

CDR3 DNA sequence: TGTGCCAGCAGCCCCCAGGGACAGGGAATCACAGATACGCAGTATTTT. The encoded protein is CASSPQGQGITDTQYF. V gene TRBV7-6 combines with J gene TRBJ2-3; TRBD1 aligns across 9 bases. In germline, CDR1 is SGHVS, CDR2 FNYEAQ. The CDR3 covers 16 residues. J gave up 2 bases and V 5 bases, and 8 bases lay outside the gene matches.